The clone carrying this TCR beta chain was counted between two and nine times. As yet, its antigen is unknown. Germline V gives CDR1 LGHNA, CDR2 YNFKEQ. The CDR3 loop spans 17 amino acids. V was clipped by 0 bases and J by 6 bases; unmatched bases: 7. All of the isolated RNA was reverse transcribed, so expressed TCRB transcripts were sequenced. Assay: immunoSEQ multiplex PCR; the TCRdb copy retains only in-frame clones and omits some. The sample has 860,000 or so clones, 15% to 20% seen once. The sample originates from a study of beta chain features in type 1 diabetes. Whole-study context: Sorted cell examination encompassed roughly 110 million cells across all samples. The study, taken as a whole, reports: Diminished insertions and augmented deletions at VDJ junctions characterized type 1 diabetes patients.

V is TRBV4-2 and J is TRBJ2-7, with 14 bases lining up with TRBD2. This sequence was found in a woman younger than 35 in good health. The sample was naive CD4+ T cells from blood. The CDR3 spells CASSQEGGLAGGIEQYF. CDR3 sequence (DNA): TGTGCCAGCAGCCAAGAGGGAGGACTAGCGGGAGGAATCGAGCAGTACTTC.